This T cell receptor (beta chain) was sequenced during a study of breast tumors, draining lymph nodes, adjacent tissues. This clonotype has a count of ten or more. TCRdb reanalysed the multiplex PCR reads using MiXCR and keeps one entry per CDR3 protein. This sample has 150,000 to 200,000 distinct CDR3 sequences; approximately 33% occur once, and the top ten carry about 3.8%. Breast cancer patients provided tissue from their axillary draining lymph nodes. The CDR3 extends over 16 amino acids. Trimming left V 0 bases short and J 2 bases short, with 13 bases between. Germline V CDR1 and CDR2: LGHNA, YNFKEQ.

The V gene is TRBV4-2, the J gene TRBJ1-2; the D is unclear. The receptor comes from a female donor with breast cancer. Some clones in this sample may be carry-over from other donors' samples. The sequenced material came from axillary lymph node tissue. CDR3 protein: CASSQDLGQLNYGYTF. The CDR3 DNA reads TGTGCCAGCAGCCAAGATCTAGGGCAGTTAAACTATGGCTACACCTTC.